A single sample is the source of the 20 T cell receptor beta chains below, sequenced in a study of blood T cell repertoires in COVID-19. Some clones are missing from TCRdb's copy, which holds only in-frame ones; the method was immunoSEQ multiplex PCR. The repertoire includes around 50,000 clones, roughly 80% of them detected once, and approximately 5% sits in the top ten. The sequencing input was peripheral blood. These receptor sequences come from a human donor in a cohort sampled during active COVID-19.

This chain links TRBV6-2 or TRBV6-3 with TRBJ1-2, with a tentative D call TRBD1 (6 bases). Trimming left V 6 bases short and J 0 bases short, with 20 bases between. The germline V gene has CDR1 MNHEY and CDR2 SVGEGT. The length of the CDR3 is 17 residues. The CDR3: CASSAAQTGPTNYGYTF. The CDR3 DNA is TGTGCCAGCAGCGCAGCTCAGACAGGACCAACTAACTATGGCTACACCTTC.

The rearrangement joins TRBV30 to TRBJ2-2; 11 positions match TRBD2. This CDR3 spans 16 amino acids. V lost 2 bases, J lost 6 bases, and 8 bases stayed unmatched. Germline V gene data show CDR1 as GTSNPN and CDR2 as SVGIG (reference sequence). CDR3 bases: TGTGCCTGGAGTAGGGGCCTAGCGGGGGGTGCCGGGGAGCTGTTTTTT. Protein sequence: CAWSRGLAGGAGELFF.

This chain connects TRBV28 to TRBJ1-2, with D tentatively TRBD1 (5 bases). CDR1 MDHEN and CDR2 SYDVKM come from the germline V gene. There are 15 residues in the CDR3. Trimming stripped 6 bases from V and 4 bases from J, with 18 bases between. The CDR3 bases are TGTGCCAGCAGCCTAACAGTCCCTAGGGGCTATGGCTACACCTTC. The encoded protein is CASSLTVPRGYGYTF.

The rearrangement uses TRBV6-5 and TRBJ1-5; TRBD1 might be the D (5 bases). Germline loops: CDR1 MNHEY, CDR2 SVGAGI. The length of the CDR3 is 15 residues. The V gene lost 2 bases and the J gene lost 0 bases, with 8 bases spanning the gap. The CDR3 spells CASSYDRNSNQPQHF. CDR3 nucleotides: TGTGCCAGCAGTTACGACAGAAATAGCAATCAGCCCCAGCATTTT.

The V call is TRBV7-2, the J call TRBJ1-2, with 7 bases fitting TRBD1. The CDR3 loop spans 13 amino acids. V lost 2 bases, J lost 5 bases, and 2 bases stayed unmatched. Germline CDR1 is SGHTA and CDR2 is FQGNSA. CDR3 DNA sequence: TGTGCCAGCAGCTTAAAGACAGGGTATGGCTACACCTTC. Encoded protein: CASSLKTGYGYTF. The whole variable domain, remainder taken from reference TRBV7-2 and TRBJ1-2, is GAGVSQSPSNKVTEKGKDVELRCDPISGHTALYWYRQSLGQGLEFLIYFQGNSAPDKSGLPSDRFSAERTGGSVSTLTIQRTQQEDSAVYLCASSLKTGYGYTFGSGTRLTVV.

In its sample, this clone was seen a few times. The CDR3 here is CASRRGDTQYF. In DNA, the CDR3 is TGTGCCAGCAGGAGAGGAGATACGCAGTATTTT. The gene calls are TRBV6-5 and TRBJ2-3; no firm D call. Per the germline V gene, CDR1 is MNHEY and CDR2 is SVGAGI. The V end lost 6 bases, the J end lost 5 bases, and 6 bases lay between the germline ends. The CDR3 totals 11 residues.

V is TRBV15 and J is TRBJ1-2, with 8 bases fitting TRBD1. Trimming removed 0 bases from V and 8 bases from J; junction bases left unmatched: 2. Germline CDR1 is LNHNV and CDR2 is YYDKDF (reference sequence). CDR3 length: 13 amino acids. CDR3 region: CATSREQGDGYTF. The CDR3 DNA reads as TGTGCCACCAGCAGAGAACAGGGGGACGGCTACACCTTC.

This clone was observed a few times. The CDR3 sequence: CASSQVRSGIYGYTF. CDR3 nucleotides: TGTGCCAGCAGCCAAGTGAGGTCAGGGATCTATGGCTACACCTTC. This chain uses TRBV3-1 (or the pseudogene TRBV3-2) with TRBJ1-2, with D possibly matching TRBD1 (5 bases). The length of the CDR3 is 15 residues. CDR1 is LGHDT, CDR2 YNNKEL, per germline (reference sequence). Trimming took off 1 base at V and 4 bases at J, with 13 bases between the two ends.

This chain joins TRBV28 and TRBJ1-4; D may be TRBD1 (5 bases). The CDR3 extends over 14 amino acids. Between the trimmed V and J ends, which lost 10 bases and 8 bases, there was a span of 20 bases. CDR1 and CDR2 (germline): MDHEN, SYDVKM. The CDR3 here is CATQGLGRYEKLFF. The CDR3 bases are TGTGCCACTCAGGGTTTGGGAAGGTACGAAAAACTGTTTTTT.

This rearrangement joins TRBV3-1 (or the pseudogene TRBV3-2) to TRBJ1-1; D is uncertain. Between the trimmed V and J ends, which lost 2 bases and 0 bases, there was a span of 7 bases. The CDR3 runs to 14 residues. Germline-derived CDR1 and CDR2 are LGHDT and YNNKEL (reference sequence). The CDR3 region has the DNA TGTGCCAGCAGCCAATTTAGCATGAACACTGAAGCTTTCTTT. Translating gives CASSQFSMNTEAFF.

The chain uses TRBV11-2 and TRBJ1-2; weak D call: TRBD1 (5 bases). Trimming removed 6 bases at V and 8 bases at J, with 22 bases between. Germline V lookup: CDR1 SGHAT, CDR2 FQNNGV. This CDR3 comprises 15 residues. CDR3 nucleotides: TGTGCCAGCAGTATTACAGGCGTGGTGGTCCAGGGCTACACCTTC. Translating it yields CASSITGVVVQGYTF. The full variable domain, with the rest looked up from reference TRBV11-2 and TRBJ1-2, is EAGVAQSPRYKIIEKRQSVAFWCNPISGHATLYWYQQILGQGPKLLIQFQNNGVVDDSQLPKDRFSAERLKGVDSTLKIQPAKLEDSAVYLCASSITGVVVQGYTFGSGTRLTVV.

The J gene is TRBJ1-5, the V gene TRBV19, with a tentative D call TRBD1 (5 bases). With 5 bases removed from V and 5 bases from J, the gap between germline ends came to 10 bases. This CDR3 has 13 amino acids. Germline CDR1 LNHDA, CDR2 SQIVND (reference sequence). DNA of the CDR3: TGTGCCAGTAGTGGTCAGGGTTATCAGCCCCAGCATTTT. This translates into CASSGQGYQPQHF.

V is TRBV27 and J is TRBJ1-1; D is unclear. CDR3 length: 10 residues. CDR1 and CDR2 (germline): MNHEY, SMNVEV (reference sequence). Trimming stripped 5 bases from V and 6 bases from J, with 4 bases between. The CDR3 protein is CASSPSEAFF. CDR3 DNA sequence: TGTGCCAGCAGTCCTTCTGAAGCTTTCTTT.

CDR3 bases: TGTGCCAGCAGCCATCCCCGGGACAGGGGTTCCTACGAGCAGTACTTC. It is translated as CASSHPRDRGSYEQYF. The chain employs TRBV7-9 and TRBJ2-7; TRBD1 matches at 10 bases. The CDR3 runs to 16 residues. The trim removed 5 bases at V and 1 base at J, leaving 8 bases unmatched. The germline V gene has CDR1 SEHNR and CDR2 FQNEAQ (reference sequence).

This clone occurred once. The chain employs TRBV5-1 and TRBJ1-1; a weak D match, TRBD1 (5 bases). Germline assignment: CDR1 SGHRS and CDR2 YFSETQ. Trimming removed 4 bases from V and 9 bases from J, with 19 bases in between. The CDR3 spans 14 residues. The DNA of the CDR3 is TGCGCCAGCAGCGCTGGGGGACTAGGGCAGAAAGCTTTCTTT. Encoded protein: CASSAGGLGQKAFF.

The chain combines TRBV7-2 with TRBJ1-3; the D gene is possibly TRBD1 (6 bases). The ends were cut back, 5 bases at V and 2 bases at J, with 16 bases in the middle. This CDR3 comprises 16 residues. CDR1 and CDR2 (germline): SGHTA, FQGNSA. The CDR3 coding sequence is TGTGCCAGCAGCCCCCGGGCGGGGGCGGCTGGAAACACCATATATTTT. Its protein product is CASSPRAGAAGNTIYF.

This clone is deemed medium-sized. J is TRBJ2-1 and V is TRBV6-4, with D possibly matching TRBD2 (5 bases). V lost 0 bases and J 9 bases, leaving 12 bases between the germline ends. The length of the CDR3 is 14 residues. Germline V CDR1 and CDR2: MRHNA, SNTAGT. The CDR3, as DNA: TGTGCCAGCAGTGACTCAGGTGACGCGGGTGAGCAGTTCTTC. Amino acid sequence: CASSDSGDAGEQFF.

This chain connects TRBV3-1 (or the pseudogene TRBV3-2) to TRBJ2-7; possible D gene TRBD1, 6 bases. The germline V gene has CDR1 LGHDT and CDR2 YNNKEL (reference sequence). V lost 6 bases to trimming and J lost 3 bases, with 18 bases between them. This CDR3 comprises 15 residues. CDR3 coding DNA: TGTGCCAGCAGTCGATCAGACAGGACATACTACGAGCAGTACTTC. Its translation is CASSRSDRTYYEQYF.

The V call is TRBV29-1, the J call TRBJ2-7, with D maybe TRBD1 (5 bases). CDR1 and CDR2 (germline): SQVTM, ANQGSEA. V lost 0 bases, J lost 2 bases, and 8 bases lay in between. CDR3 size: 13 residues. The CDR3 protein is CSVEEQATYEQYF. The CDR3 DNA reads TGCAGCGTTGAAGAACAGGCTACCTACGAGCAGTACTTC.

This chain links TRBV7-2 with TRBJ2-3, with D perhaps matching TRBD1 (6 bases). The germline CDR1 and CDR2 sequences are SGHTA and FQGNSA. This CDR3 has 15 residues. V lost 1 base, J lost 6 bases, and 14 bases lay in between. The CDR3 protein is CASSLGGGARDTQYF. In DNA form, the CDR3 reads TGTGCCAGCAGCTTAGGTGGGGGCGCTAGGGATACGCAGTATTTT.